A selection of T cell receptor beta chains follows, all from one sample in a study of cytomegalovirus exposure and HLA in healthy donors. Sequencing was performed with immunoSEQ multiplex PCR; in TCRdb, only in-frame clones are kept and a portion is missing. The table lists approximately 190,000 clones, 82% of them singletons. The sequenced sample was PBMCs. The source of these receptors is a boy aged 2 to 10 in good health and CMV-seronegative. CDR3s include the opening cysteine and the closing phenylalanine or tryptophan. The D gene is left open where the match is weak. Size values are once, few and many counts, or a class for expanded clones, and some rows have none.

TRBV7-8	.	TRBJ1-2	.	TGTGCCAGCAGCTTAGCGGGGGGTAGTGGCTACACCTTC	CASSLAGGSGYTF
TRBV4-2	.	TRBJ2-4	.	TGTGCCAGCAGCCAATTTTCTCAGACCAAAAACATTCAGTACTTC	CASSQFSQTKNIQYF
TRBV19	.	TRBJ2-3	.	TGTGCCAGTAGCCTTGGACAGGGACTAGCAAATACGCAGTATTTT	CASSLGQGLANTQYF
TRBV23-1	.	TRBJ1-2	.	TGCGCCAGCAGTCACAGGGCTAACTATGGCTACACCTTC	CASSHRANYGYTF
TRBV18	.	TRBJ2-3	.	TGTGCCAGCTCAACTCTATCACAGGGATCCGGCACAGATACGCAGTATTTT	CASSTLSQGSGTDTQYF
TRBV27	few	TRBJ2-1	TRBD1	TGTGCCAGCAGTAAAGACAGGGGCTTTGACAATGAGCAGTTCTTC	CASSKDRGFDNEQFF
TRBV4-3	.	TRBJ2-2	TRBD1	TGCGCCAGCAGCCAGGCCCGGACAGGGGGCTCGATGACCGGGGAGCTGTTTTTT	CASSQARTGGSMTGELFF
TRBV18	once	TRBJ1-3	TRBD1	TGTGCCAGCTCCCAAAGCCGGGACAGGGCTGGAAACACCATATATTTT	CASSQSRDRAGNTIYF
TRBV15	.	TRBJ1-6	TRBD1	TGTGCCACCAGCAGGGACAGGATTCCACCCCTCCACTTT	CATSRDRIPPLHF
TRBV11-2	.	TRBJ2-2	.	TGTGCCAGCAGCCCAGTGCATTCCGGGACTTTAGGCGGGGAGCTGTTTTTT	CASSPVHSGTLGGELFF
TRBV5-4	.	TRBJ2-1	TRBD1	TGTGCCAGCAGCGGTCCCGGGACAGAGAATGAGCAGTTCTTC	CASSGPGTENEQFF
TRBV19	.	TRBJ2-6	.	TGTGCCAGTAGTGCACAGGGAAGCTCTGGGGCCAACGTCCTGACTTTC	CASSAQGSSGANVLTF
TRBV11-2	.	TRBJ2-3	.	TGTGCCAGCAGCAATAAGCGCCCTCCCGAGAATACGCAGTATTTT	CASSNKRPPENTQYF
TRBV6-6	.	TRBJ1-1	TRBD1	TGTGCCAGCCATGACAGGGCTGAAGCTTTCTTT	CASHDRAEAFF
TRBV7-2	.	TRBJ1-1	.	TGTGCCAGCAGCTTACAGCTGGCCGGAGGAATTGAAGCTTTCTTT	CASSLQLAGGIEAFF
TRBV12-5	.	TRBJ1-1	.	TGTGCTAGTGGTTTGCCAACGCAGGGAGCTTTCTTT	CASGLPTQGAFF
TRBV1	.	TRBJ1-1	.	TGCACCAGCAAGGGGGCCAGTTTCGGCAACACTGAAGCTTTCTTT	CTSKGASFGNTEAFF
TRBV7-2	.	TRBJ1-5	.	TGTGCCAGCAGCTCCGGGGTAAATCAGCCCCAGCATTTT	CASSSGVNQPQHF
TRBV7-2	.	TRBJ2-7	TRBD2	TGTGCCAGCAGCCCCGGGACTAGCTTACCCCTCTACGAGCAGTACTTC	CASSPGTSLPLYEQYF
TRBV7-9	.	TRBJ2-1	.	TGTGCCAGCAGCTTGGCAGGGTCGGACAATGAGCAGTTCTTC	CASSLAGSDNEQFF
TRBV25-1	.	TRBJ2-3	TRBD1	TGTGCCAGCAGTGTCACAGGGGAACCCACAGATACGCAGTATTTT	CASSVTGEPTDTQYF
TRBV4-1	.	TRBJ1-5	.	TGCGCCAGCAGCCAAGAGGCGGGGGATCGGCCCCAGCATTTT	CASSQEAGDRPQHF
TRBV9	.	TRBJ2-5	TRBD2	TGTGCCAGCAGCGTAGGCGGGGGGGCAGCGCCTTTTCAAGAGACCCAGTACTTC	CASSVGGGAAPFQETQYF
TRBV4-1	.	TRBJ2-5	TRBD2	TGCGCCAGCAGCCAAGATGCCCCGTTAAGCGGGGGACAAGAGACCCAGTACTTC	CASSQDAPLSGGQETQYF
TRBV6-5	.	TRBJ1-2	.	TGTGCCAGCAGTTCAGAAAGCGCTAGCTATGGCTACACCTTC	CASSSESASYGYTF
TRBV7-2	.	TRBJ2-7	.	TGTGCCAGCAGCCCCTCGGGGATCCCAGAACACTACGAGCAGTACTTC	CASSPSGIPEHYEQYF
TRBV9	.	TRBJ2-1	TRBD2	TGTGCCAGCAGCCCACCTAGCGGGGCCGGCTCCTACAATGAGCAGTTCTTC	CASSPPSGAGSYNEQFF
TRBV7-9	.	TRBJ1-1	TRBD1	TGTGCCAGCAGCCCGGGACAGGGCAACACTGAAGCTTTCTTT	CASSPGQGNTEAFF
TRBV7-8	.	TRBJ2-1	.	TGTGCCAGCAGCTTCCGCCGGACTATAACCTACAATGAGCAGTTCTTC	CASSFRRTITYNEQFF
TRBV5-1	.	TRBJ2-1	TRBD2	TGCGCCAGCAGCTTCGAGCGGGACGACGGGTACAATGAGCAGTTCTTC	CASSFERDDGYNEQFF
TRBV6-6	.	TRBJ1-5	.	TGTGCCAGCAGTTGGAGGGTCCCAGCCCAGCATTTT	CASSWRVPAQHF
TRBV23-1	once	TRBJ2-2	.	TGCGCCAGCAGTCAAAAAGATTCTCGGGCCGGGGAGCTGTTTTTT	CASSQKDSRAGELFF
TRBV4-3	.	TRBJ2-3	.	TGCGCCAGCAGCCAAGATAGAACAGATACGCAGTATTTT	CASSQDRTDTQYF
TRBV5-4	.	TRBJ1-1	TRBD1	TGTGCCAGCAGCTCGGGGACAGAGAGTGAAGCTTTCTTT	CASSSGTESEAFF
TRBV9	.	TRBJ2-5	.	TGTGCCAGCAGCGTAGGGTTTCCGGGGACTCTACGGGAGACCCAGTACTTC	CASSVGFPGTLRETQYF
TRBV10-1	.	TRBJ1-5	.	TGCGCCACCCCGGGGGGGGTTTCACGCAATCAGCCCCAGCATTTT	CATPGGVSRNQPQHF
TRBV7-3	.	TRBJ2-2	TRBD1	TGTGCCAGCAGGCACCCGGGACAGGGAGGAACCGGGGAGCTGTTTTTT	CASRHPGQGGTGELFF
TRBV4-3	.	TRBJ1-2	.	TGCGCCAGCAGCCAAGACCGGGCGGGCCTGTGGGGCTACACCTTC	CASSQDRAGLWGYTF
TRBV23-1	.	TRBJ1-3	.	TGCGCCAGCAGTCAATCTCCTGCAGGGCCCCCTGGAAACACCATATATTTT	CASSQSPAGPPGNTIYF